The text below deals with one T cell receptor (beta chain). Its antigen is currently not known. No quality values exist for individual bases; no much larger clone is one base distant. The CDR3 numbers 16 residues from cysteine through phenylalanine. Just the 48-base CDR3 DNA is kept, in frame starting at base 1. The germline V gene provides CDR1 MNHEY and CDR2 SVGEGT. V and J are truncated by 5 bases and 5 bases respectively, leaving an intervening sequence of 21 bases. The data derive from a study of T cells in Graves' hyperthyroidism and ophthalmopathy (dated by TCRdb to 2018 to 2020). As for the study more broadly: Peripheral blood was sampled at the time of initial diagnosis, prior to any treatment. In addition, the study compared T-cell repertoires in thyroid tissue and in blood from roughly 6 Graves' hyperthyroidism patients. After blood sampling, hyperthyroidism patients were treated with methimazole at a starting dose of 30 mg daily, and ophthalmopathy patients were treated with high-dose intravenous methylprednisolone. TCR V-J signatures able to tell the groups apart were searched for in a discovery cohort of 100 or so patients, of whom roughly 42 had Graves' ophthalmopathy and about 60 had stable Graves' hyperthyroidism. An independent validation cohort of fewer than 20 hyperthyroidism patients and about 16 patients who later progressed to ophthalmopathy tested prospective prediction of ophthalmopathy. According to the paper, TCR Vbeta CDR3 sequencing was carried out on some 140 peripheral blood samples, which came from 40 to 45 ophthalmopathy, under 80 hyperthyroidism and roughly 17 progressor patients. The roughly 90 discovery patients were divided at random into training and test sets in a 7:3 ratio.

Study-wide conclusions, independent of this receptor: Sample size was not statistically predetermined, and investigators were not blinded to group allocation. Most expanded thyroid clonotypes (frequency above 0.001) were also found in blood, which suggests that blood repertoires may mirror thyroid immune responses. In cross-validation, a model built on a 13 V-J signature told ophthalmopathy apart from stable hyperthyroidism with under 90% sensitivity and roughly 83% specificity, and in testing the same model reached 80%/75%. In validation, the model predicted progression to ophthalmopathy a median of around six months before onset, with over 55% sensitivity and almost 75% specificity.

In the ophthalmopathy patients, disease was moderately to severely active, with a Clinical Activity Score of 3 or more, a NOSPECS grade of 4 or more, and a duration of less than 3 months. The study excluded patients with uncontrolled infections, other autoimmune diseases, pregnancy or lactation. Clinical symptoms, serum thyroxine and TRAb, thyroid ultrasound, and orbital computed tomography formed the basis for the diagnoses. Ficoll-Paque density gradient centrifugation was used to isolate PBMCs from about 9 ml of fresh peripheral blood. Trizol reagent was used to extract total RNA, and RNA quality was then checked on an Agilent 2100 Bioanalyzer. The TCR beta CDR3 regions were amplified from RNA transcripts. The first round of RT-PCR for the TCR CDR3 was performed with the HTBI primer set and the Qiagen OneStep RT-PCR kit. A second multiplex PCR round built the libraries, followed by size selection and purification. The libraries were sequenced on an Illumina HiSeq2000 using paired-end 100 bp reads. The paper's processing steps were these. Raw data were processed with SOAPnuke, discarding reads with adapters, uncalled bases, mean Phred below 15, or no exact constant-primer or identifier match. High-quality paired reads were merged using COPE v1.2.5, and each unique nucleotide sequence was defined as a clonotype. Clonotypes were aligned to IMGT TRBV, TRBD and TRBJ reference segments using MiTCR v1.1. The analysis was restricted to V-J combinations with a frequency above 0.0001, which together covered 99% to 99.2% of the repertoires. The TCS score was defined as the ratio of F50 (clonal expansion) to E x V (chaos), calculated using BLOSUM62-based TCRdist between CDR3 peptides within each V-J. Welch's t-statistics and random forest reduced 514 V-J features to 13, which were used in a naive Bayes classifier (R e1071). TCRdb applied fastp at Q25 and MiXCR to the public reads, then kept only in-frame beta chains. A single entry per CDR3 protein holds the most common genes and DNA from its merged rows. The V and J calls, along with clone size, are taken from TCRdb and not from the paper's own processing. Within this sample are 200,000 to 300,000 distinct CDR3 sequences, with around 24% of them counted one time only. Approximately 32% of the sample lies in the top ten.

Recombination joined TRBV6-2 or TRBV6-3 with TRBJ2-5, with TRBD1 perhaps the D gene, on 6 matching bases. The specimen sequenced was blood. This clonotype was sampled from a woman between 40 and 55 years old with Graves' ophthalmopathy. CDR3 loop: CASSRPTGTSRETQYF. The DNA sequence follows: TGTGCCAGCAGTCGACCAACAGGGACGAGTCGGGAGACCCAGTACTTC.